The 9 T cell receptor beta chains presented below share a single source sample, sequenced in a study of monozygotic twins with inflammatory bowel disease. One entry per CDR3 protein, without DNA, is what TCRdb gives after re-calling the 5' RACE reads. This sample's table has some 170,000 distinct CDR3 sequences. Sequencing was done on a sample of blood. The origin of the receptors is a human donor with ulcerative colitis or Crohn's disease, or a healthy co-twin of an affected twin (not recorded which).

J is TRBJ1-5 and V is TRBV5-6; TCRdb's D gene call, TRBD1, goes unchecked for lack of DNA. Germline CDR1 and CDR2: SGHDT and YYEEEE. The CDR3 is made up of 16 amino acids. CDR3: CASTWGGPGSNQPQHF.

V gene TRBV20-1 combines with J gene TRBJ2-3; the D call from TCRdb, TRBD1, cannot be confirmed without DNA. The CDR3 contains 15 residues. Germline V gives CDR1 DFQATT, CDR2 SNEGSKA (reference sequence). CDR3 protein: CSARDPDRGKDTQYF.

The J gene is TRBJ2-7, the V gene TRBV7-9; TCRdb selects TRBD1, and the lack of DNA leaves this call unchecked. The CDR3 has 16 residues. Germline CDR1 is SEHNR and CDR2 is FQNEAQ (reference sequence). CDR3 sequence reads: CASSGHRGQEFYEQYF.

The rearrangement joins TRBV20-1 to TRBJ2-1; TCRdb indicates TRBD2, and absent DNA this call remains unverified. The CDR3 has 12 residues. The V gene's germline CDR1 is DFQATT and CDR2 SNEGSKA (reference sequence). The CDR3 reads CSASRQGHEQFF.

The chain is built from TRBV11-3 and TRBJ2-3; the D call of TRBD2 rests on TCRdb alone, since no DNA is present to check it. This CDR3 is built from 15 residues. Germline lookup yields CDR1 SGHNT and CDR2 YENEEA. CDR3 residues: CASSTTSGSTDTQYF.

The chain recombines TRBV29-1 with TRBJ2-1; TCRdb's D gene call, TRBD2, goes unchecked for lack of DNA. This CDR3 has 19 residues. Germline assignment: CDR1 SQVTM and CDR2 ANQGSEA. The CDR3: CSANTMGLAGGPPYNEQFF.

The chain recombines TRBV6-2 or TRBV6-3 with TRBJ1-5; with no DNA, the TCRdb D assignment of TRBD1 cannot be verified. CDR1 is MNHEY, CDR2 SVGEGT, per germline. This CDR3 is built from 14 residues. CDR3 residues: CASSLSDRGWPQHF.

The rearrangement joins TRBV4-2 to TRBJ1-6. The CDR3 is made up of 17 amino acids. Germline-derived CDR1 and CDR2 are LGHNA and YNFKEQ. CDR3 sequence reads: CASSQAGRLRLISPLHF.

The chain has TRBV5-4 and TRBJ2-5; TCRdb returns TRBD1, unconfirmable since there is no DNA. The CDR3 covers 15 residues. The germline gives CDR1 SGHNT, CDR2 YYREEE (reference sequence). The CDR3 is CASSLRGIVQETQYF.